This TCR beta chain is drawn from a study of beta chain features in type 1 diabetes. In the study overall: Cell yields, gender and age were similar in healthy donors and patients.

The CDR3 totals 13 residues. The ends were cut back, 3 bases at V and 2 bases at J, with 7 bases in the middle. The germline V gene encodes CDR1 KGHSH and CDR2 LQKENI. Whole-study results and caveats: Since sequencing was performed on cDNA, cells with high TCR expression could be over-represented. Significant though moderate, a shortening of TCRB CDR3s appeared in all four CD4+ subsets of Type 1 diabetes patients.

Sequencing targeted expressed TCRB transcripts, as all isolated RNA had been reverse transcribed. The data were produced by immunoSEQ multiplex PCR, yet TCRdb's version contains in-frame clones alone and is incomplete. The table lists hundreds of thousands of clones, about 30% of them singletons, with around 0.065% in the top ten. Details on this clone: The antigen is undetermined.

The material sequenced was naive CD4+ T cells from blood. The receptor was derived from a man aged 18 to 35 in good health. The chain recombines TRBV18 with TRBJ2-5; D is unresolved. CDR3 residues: CASSPLRQETQYF. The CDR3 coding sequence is TGTGCCAGCTCACCGCTCAGACAAGAGACCCAGTACTTC.